This passage covers 15 T cell receptor beta chains from one sample sequenced in a study of cytomegalovirus exposure and HLA in healthy donors. PCR used 60 Vbeta primers and 13 Jbeta primers. Assay used: immunoSEQ multiplex PCR; TCRdb lists only in-frame clones, some missing. The sample holds some 210,000 clones, approximately 82% seen once. What was sequenced was PBMCs. The receptors here all came from a woman aged 45-59 years in good health and CMV-seropositive.

This clone appeared a few times. This rearrangement joins TRBV5-4 to TRBJ1-3; 8 bases fit TRBD1. Germline-derived CDR1 and CDR2 are SGHNT and YYREEE (reference sequence). Trimming cost V 4 bases and J 2 bases; bases outside gene matches: 2. The CDR3 sequence is 14 residues long. The CDR3 protein is CASSQQGAGNTIYF. In nucleotides, the CDR3 is TGTGCCAGCAGCCAACAGGGGGCTGGAAACACCATATATTTT.

J is TRBJ2-5 and V is TRBV5-1, with a possible D match to TRBD1 (5 bases). Germline CDR1 is SGHRS and CDR2 is YFSETQ. Trimming left V 3 bases short and J 1 base short, with 7 bases between. The CDR3 spans 13 residues. The CDR3 sequence is CASSYRFQETQYF. The CDR3 DNA follows: TGCGCCAGCAGCTACAGGTTCCAAGAGACCCAGTACTTC.

A word on this clone: The sample carries other DNA sequences with the same CDR3. The chain has TRBV5-6 and TRBJ1-2; a possible D gene is TRBD1 (6 bases). V was clipped by 4 bases and J by 5 bases, with 12 bases between them. The CDR3 runs to 13 residues. The germline gives CDR1 SGHDT, CDR2 YYEEEE. CDR3 sequence: CASSRGQHYGYTF. Here the CDR3 DNA reads TGTGCCAGCAGCCGTGGACAGCATTATGGCTACACCTTC.

As to this clone: Its ends do not fully match the called genes, so a read error is possible. This chain links TRBV29-1 with TRBJ1-5; possible D gene TRBD1, 6 bases. CDR1 SQVTM and CDR2 ANQGSEA come from the germline V gene. The CDR3 loop spans 15 amino acids. CDR3 nucleotides: TGCAGCGTTGCGACAGGCCGCACCCTCAATCAGCTCCAGCATTTT. Translation gives CSVATGRTLNQLQHF. Combining the CDR3 with reference TRBV29-1 and TRBJ1-5 gives the whole variable domain SAVISQKPSRDICQRGTSLTIQCQVDSQVTMMFWYRQQPGQSLTLIATANQGSEATYESGFVIDKFPISRPNLTFSTLTVSNMSPEDSSIYLCSVATGRTLNQLQHFGDGTRLSIL.

The genes are TRBV6-5 and TRBJ2-5; D possibly corresponds to TRBD1 (7 bases). Germline V gives CDR1 MNHEY, CDR2 SVGAGI. The V and J ends lost 5 bases and 5 bases respectively, with 18 bases between them. The CDR3 totals 15 residues. The DNA of the CDR3 is TGTGCCAGCAGTCAAACAGGGGAAGGGGGGGAGACCCAGTACTTC. It translates to CASSQTGEGGETQYF.

V is TRBV4-1 and J is TRBJ2-1, with D maybe TRBD1 (5 bases). Germline V CDR1 and CDR2: MGHRA, YSYEKL. V was clipped by 4 bases and J by 4 bases, with 17 bases between them. This CDR3 has 16 amino acids. CDR3: CASSPREPGPYNEQFF. CDR3 in DNA: TGCGCCAGCAGCCCCAGGGAACCTGGCCCTTACAATGAGCAGTTCTTC.

The gene calls are TRBV18 and TRBJ1-5; TRBD1 aligns across 7 bases. Trimming cost V 8 bases and J 4 bases; bases outside gene matches: 8. Germline CDR1 and CDR2: KGHSH and LQKENI. The CDR3 length is 14 residues. CDR3 sequence reads: CASPDRWGNQPQHF. The CDR3, as DNA: TGTGCCAGCCCGGACAGGTGGGGGAATCAGCCCCAGCATTTT.

In its sample, this clone was seen once. This chain uses TRBV7-7 with TRBJ2-5; TRBD2 matches 7 bases. V lost 4 bases and J lost 4; bases outside the gene matches: 3. This CDR3 has 13 amino acids. Germline CDR1 is SSHAT and CDR2 is FNYEAQ (reference sequence). The CDR3 bases are TGTGCCAGCAGCTCCAGCGGGGCAGAGACCCAGTACTTC. It yields the protein CASSSSGAETQYF.

This sequence joins TRBV6-5 and TRBJ2-3; 8 bases map to TRBD2. The V gene end was trimmed by 10 bases and the J gene end by 4 bases; junction bases not matched to a gene: 4. Germline CDR1 and CDR2: MNHEY and SVGAGI. This CDR3 comprises 12 residues. The chain's CDR3 is CATRGGADTQYF. CDR3 in DNA: TGTGCCACCCGGGGGGGAGCAGATACGCAGTATTTT.

This clone was recorded once. This chain joins TRBV4-3 and TRBJ2-3; tentative D call: TRBD2 (7 bases). The CDR3 length is 15 residues. V lost 0 bases and J 4 bases, leaving 11 bases between the germline ends. Germline assignment: CDR1 LGHNA and CDR2 YSLEER. CDR3 region: CASSQEWGGADTQYF. For the CDR3, the DNA is TGCGCCAGCAGCCAAGAATGGGGGGGCGCAGATACGCAGTATTTT.

V usage is TRBV9 and J usage is TRBJ2-7; D gene ambiguous. Germline V lookup: CDR1 SGDLS, CDR2 YYNGEE. Deletions cut 0 bases from V and 2 bases from J, with 9 bases between. This CDR3 region has 14 residues. CDR3 region: CASSVDQVPYEQYF. Written as DNA, the CDR3 is TGTGCCAGCAGCGTAGATCAGGTGCCCTACGAGCAGTACTTC. The variable domain in full, with the rest retrieved from reference TRBV9 and TRBJ2-7, is DSGVTQTPKHLITATGQRVTLRCSPRSGDLSVYWYQQSLDQGLQFLIQYYNGEERAKGNILERFSAQQFPDLHSELNLSSLELGDSALYFCASSVDQVPYEQYFGPGTRLTVT.

The chain couples TRBV19 to TRBJ1-5; D gene ambiguous. The CDR3 extends over 16 amino acids. Per the germline V gene, CDR1 is LNHDA and CDR2 is SQIVND (reference sequence). V lost 6 bases and J 4 bases, leaving 19 bases between the germline ends. The CDR3 reads CASSRQVIDGNQPQHF. DNA for the CDR3: TGTGCCAGTAGCCGCCAGGTCATAGATGGGAATCAGCCCCAGCATTTT.

This clone has a handful of counts. The chain carries TRBV28 and TRBJ1-1, with no clear D. CDR3 length equals 13 residues. V lost 8 bases and J lost 6, with 16 bases in between. The V gene's germline CDR1 is MDHEN and CDR2 SYDVKM. The CDR3 DNA sequence: TGTGCCAGCGCAGACGGAGGTAGCTCTGAAGCTTTCTTT. It is translated as CASADGGSSEAFF. The full variable domain, rest sourced from reference TRBV28 and TRBJ1-1, is DVKVTQSSRYLVKRTGEKVFLECVQDMDHENMFWYRQDPGLGLRLIYFSYDVKMKEKGDIPEGYSVSREKKERFSLILESASTNQTSMYLCASADGGSSEAFFGQGTRLTVV.

This clone was counted a few times. The rearrangement joins TRBV7-2 to TRBJ1-1, with D tentatively TRBD1 (5 bases). The CDR3 is 11 amino acids. Germline CDR1 reads SGHTA; CDR2 reads FQGNSA. V lost 5 bases to trimming and J lost 11 bases, with 12 bases between them. The CDR3 loop reads CASSVGGYAFF. The CDR3 DNA reads as TGTGCCAGCAGCGTGGGGGGGTATGCTTTCTTT. The full variable domain, with the rest looked up from reference TRBV7-2 and TRBJ1-1, is GAGVSQSPSNKVTEKGKDVELRCDPISGHTALYWYRQSLGQGLEFLIYFQGNSAPDKSGLPSDRFSAERTGGSVSTLTIQRTQQEDSAVYLCASSVGGYAFFGQGTRLTVV.

This chain links TRBV7-9 with TRBJ2-7, with TRBD1 matching over 8 bases. Trimming removed 2 bases from V and 7 bases from J; junction bases left unmatched: 13. Germline assignment: CDR1 SEHNR and CDR2 FQNEAQ (reference sequence). CDR3 length: 16 amino acids. The CDR3 is CASSLKEGQVNGEQYF. The CDR3 region has the DNA TGTGCCAGCAGCTTAAAAGAGGGACAGGTCAACGGGGAGCAGTACTTC.